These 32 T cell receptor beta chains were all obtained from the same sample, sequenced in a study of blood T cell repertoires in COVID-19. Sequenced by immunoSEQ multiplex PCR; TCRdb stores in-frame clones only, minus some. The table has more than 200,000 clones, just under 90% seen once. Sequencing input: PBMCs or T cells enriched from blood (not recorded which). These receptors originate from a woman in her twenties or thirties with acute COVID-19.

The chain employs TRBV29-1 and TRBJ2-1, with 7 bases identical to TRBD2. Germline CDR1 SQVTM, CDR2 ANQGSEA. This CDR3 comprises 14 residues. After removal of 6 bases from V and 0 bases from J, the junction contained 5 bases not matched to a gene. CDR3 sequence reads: CSVHGGSSYNEQFF. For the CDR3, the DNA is TGCAGCGTCCACGGGGGGAGCTCCTACAATGAGCAGTTCTTC.

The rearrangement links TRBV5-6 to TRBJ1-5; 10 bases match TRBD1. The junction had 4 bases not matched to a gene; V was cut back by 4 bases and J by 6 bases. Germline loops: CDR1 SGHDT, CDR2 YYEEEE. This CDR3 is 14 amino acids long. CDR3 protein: CASSPRQGAQPQHF. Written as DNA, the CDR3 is TGTGCCAGCAGCCCGCGACAGGGGGCTCAGCCCCAGCATTTT.

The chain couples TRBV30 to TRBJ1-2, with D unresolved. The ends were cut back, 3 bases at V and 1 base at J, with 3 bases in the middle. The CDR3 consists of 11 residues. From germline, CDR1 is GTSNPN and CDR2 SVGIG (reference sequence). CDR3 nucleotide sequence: TGTGCCTGGAGCCTTAACTATGGCTACACCTTC. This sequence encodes CAWSLNYGYTF.

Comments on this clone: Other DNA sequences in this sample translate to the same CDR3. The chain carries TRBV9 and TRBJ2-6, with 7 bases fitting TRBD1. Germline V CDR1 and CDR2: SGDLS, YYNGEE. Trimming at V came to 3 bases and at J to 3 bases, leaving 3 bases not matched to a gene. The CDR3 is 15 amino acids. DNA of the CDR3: TGTGCCAGCAGCGCCACAGGGGATGGGGCCAACGTCCTGACTTTC. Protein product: CASSATGDGANVLTF.

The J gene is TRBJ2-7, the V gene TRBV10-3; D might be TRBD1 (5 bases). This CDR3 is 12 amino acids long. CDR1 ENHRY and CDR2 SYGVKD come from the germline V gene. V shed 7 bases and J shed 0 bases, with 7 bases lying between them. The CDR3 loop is CAIKDSSYEQYF. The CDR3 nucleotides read TGTGCCATCAAAGACAGCTCCTACGAGCAGTACTTC.

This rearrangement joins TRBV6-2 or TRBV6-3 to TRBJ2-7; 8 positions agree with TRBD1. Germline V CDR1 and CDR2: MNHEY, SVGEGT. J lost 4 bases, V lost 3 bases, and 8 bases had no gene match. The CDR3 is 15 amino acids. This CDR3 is CASSYGQGATYEQYF. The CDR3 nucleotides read TGTGCCAGCAGTTATGGTCAGGGGGCGACTTACGAGCAGTACTTC.

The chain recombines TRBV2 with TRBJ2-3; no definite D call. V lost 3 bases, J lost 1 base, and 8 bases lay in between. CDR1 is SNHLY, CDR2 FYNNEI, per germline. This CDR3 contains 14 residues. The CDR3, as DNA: TGTGCCAGCAGTGACACAACCCGCACAGATACGCAGTATTTT. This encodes CASSDTTRTDTQYF.

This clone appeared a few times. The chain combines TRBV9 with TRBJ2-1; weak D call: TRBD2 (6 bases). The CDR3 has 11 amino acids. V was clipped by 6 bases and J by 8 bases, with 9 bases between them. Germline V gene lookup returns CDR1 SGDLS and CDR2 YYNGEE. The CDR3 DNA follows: TGTGCCAGCATGGGGGAGGATGAGCAGTTCTTC. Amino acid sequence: CASMGEDEQFF.

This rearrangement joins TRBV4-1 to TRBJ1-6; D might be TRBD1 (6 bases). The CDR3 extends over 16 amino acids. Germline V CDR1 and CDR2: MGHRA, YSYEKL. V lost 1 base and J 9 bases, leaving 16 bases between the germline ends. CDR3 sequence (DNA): TGCGCCAGCAGCCAAGGGGGGCAGGGACAAGGTTCACCCCTCCACTTT. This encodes CASSQGGQGQGSPLHF.

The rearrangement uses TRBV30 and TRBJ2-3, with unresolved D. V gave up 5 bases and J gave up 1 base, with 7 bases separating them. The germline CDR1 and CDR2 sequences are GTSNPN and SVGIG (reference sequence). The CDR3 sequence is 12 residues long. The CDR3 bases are TGTGCCTGGGGTCTTGGCACAGATACGCAGTATTTT. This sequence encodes CAWGLGTDTQYF. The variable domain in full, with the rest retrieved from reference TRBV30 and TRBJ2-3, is SQTIHQWPATLVQPVGSPLSLECTVEGTSNPNLYWYRQAAGRGLQLLFYSVGIGQISSEVPQNLSASRPQDRQFILSSKKLLLSDSGFYLCAWGLGTDTQYFGPGTRLTVL.

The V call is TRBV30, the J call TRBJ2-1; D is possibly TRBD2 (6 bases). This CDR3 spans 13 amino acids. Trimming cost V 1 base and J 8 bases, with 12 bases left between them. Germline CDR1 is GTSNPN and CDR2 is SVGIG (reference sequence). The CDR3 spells CAWSEAWGDEQFF. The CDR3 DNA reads TGTGCCTGGAGTGAGGCTTGGGGGGATGAGCAGTTCTTC.

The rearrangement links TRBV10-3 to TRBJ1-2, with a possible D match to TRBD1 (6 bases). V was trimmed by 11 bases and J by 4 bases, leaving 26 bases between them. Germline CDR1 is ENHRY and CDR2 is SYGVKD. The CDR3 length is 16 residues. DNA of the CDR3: TGTGCCGCCCCAAGGAGGGGGGGGGCTATTCTCTATGGCTACACCTTC. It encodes CAAPRRGGAILYGYTF.

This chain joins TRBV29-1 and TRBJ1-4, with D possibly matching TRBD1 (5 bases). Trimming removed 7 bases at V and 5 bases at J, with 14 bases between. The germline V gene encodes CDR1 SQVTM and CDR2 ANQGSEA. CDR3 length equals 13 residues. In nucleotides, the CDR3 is TGCAGCGGACGGACAATTCCAAATGAAAAACTGTTTTTT. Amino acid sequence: CSGRTIPNEKLFF.

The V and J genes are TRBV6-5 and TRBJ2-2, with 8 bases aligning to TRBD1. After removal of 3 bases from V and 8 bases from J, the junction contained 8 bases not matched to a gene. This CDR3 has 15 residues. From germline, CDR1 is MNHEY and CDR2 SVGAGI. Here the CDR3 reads CASSYGQGATGELFF. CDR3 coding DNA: TGTGCCAGCAGTTATGGCCAGGGGGCAACGGGGGAGCTGTTTTTT.

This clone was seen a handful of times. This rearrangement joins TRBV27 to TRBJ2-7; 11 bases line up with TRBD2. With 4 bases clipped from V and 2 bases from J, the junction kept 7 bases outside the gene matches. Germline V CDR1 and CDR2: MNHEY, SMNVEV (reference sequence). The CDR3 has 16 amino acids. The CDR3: CASSSPSGGTPYEQYF. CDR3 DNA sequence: TGTGCCAGCAGTTCCCCTAGCGGGGGGACCCCCTACGAGCAGTACTTC.

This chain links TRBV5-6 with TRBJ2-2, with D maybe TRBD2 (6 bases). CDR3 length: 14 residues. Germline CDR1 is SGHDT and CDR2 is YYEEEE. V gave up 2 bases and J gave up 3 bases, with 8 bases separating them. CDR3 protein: CASSFGGDTGELFF. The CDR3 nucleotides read TGTGCCAGCAGCTTTGGCGGGGACACCGGGGAGCTGTTTTTT.

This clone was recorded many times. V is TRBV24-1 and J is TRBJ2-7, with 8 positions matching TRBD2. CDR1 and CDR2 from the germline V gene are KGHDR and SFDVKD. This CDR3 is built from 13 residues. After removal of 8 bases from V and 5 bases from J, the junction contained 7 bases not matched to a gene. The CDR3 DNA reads TGTGCCACCAAGGGACTAGGAGGCGACGAGCAGTACTTC. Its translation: CATKGLGGDEQYF.

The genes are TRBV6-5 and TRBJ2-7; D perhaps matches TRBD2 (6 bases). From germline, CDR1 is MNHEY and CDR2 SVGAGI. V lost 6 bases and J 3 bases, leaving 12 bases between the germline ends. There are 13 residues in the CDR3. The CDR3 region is CASSPPGVYEQYF. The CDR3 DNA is TGTGCCAGCAGCCCACCGGGGGTCTACGAGCAGTACTTC.

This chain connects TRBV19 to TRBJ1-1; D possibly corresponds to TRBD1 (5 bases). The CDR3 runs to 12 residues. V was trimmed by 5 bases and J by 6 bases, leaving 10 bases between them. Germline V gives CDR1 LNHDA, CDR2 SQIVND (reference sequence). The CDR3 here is CASSPGISEAFF. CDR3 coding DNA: TGTGCCAGTAGTCCAGGGATCTCTGAAGCTTTCTTT.

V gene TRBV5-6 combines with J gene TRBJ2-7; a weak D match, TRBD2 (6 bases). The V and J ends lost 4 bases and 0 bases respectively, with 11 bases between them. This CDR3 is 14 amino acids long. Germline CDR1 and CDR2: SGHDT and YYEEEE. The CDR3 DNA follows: TGTGCCAGCAGCGCGGGACTGAGCTCCTACGAGCAGTACTTC. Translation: CASSAGLSSYEQYF.

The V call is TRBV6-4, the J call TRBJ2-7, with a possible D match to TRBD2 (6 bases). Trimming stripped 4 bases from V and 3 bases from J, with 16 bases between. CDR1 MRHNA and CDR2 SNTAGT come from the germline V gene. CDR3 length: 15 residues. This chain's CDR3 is CASSAFGGTDYEQYF. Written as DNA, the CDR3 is TGTGCCAGCAGTGCGTTTGGGGGGACTGACTACGAGCAGTACTTC.

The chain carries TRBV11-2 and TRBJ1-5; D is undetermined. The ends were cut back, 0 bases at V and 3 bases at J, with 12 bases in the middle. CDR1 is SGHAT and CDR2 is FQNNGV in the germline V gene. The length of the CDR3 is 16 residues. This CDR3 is CASSLEGPSVNQPQHF. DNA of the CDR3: TGTGCCAGCAGCTTAGAAGGCCCGAGCGTCAATCAGCCCCAGCATTTT. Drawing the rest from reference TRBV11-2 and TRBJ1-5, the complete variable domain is EAGVAQSPRYKIIEKRQSVAFWCNPISGHATLYWYQQILGQGPKLLIQFQNNGVVDDSQLPKDRFSAERLKGVDSTLKIQPAKLEDSAVYLCASSLEGPSVNQPQHFGDGTRLSIL.

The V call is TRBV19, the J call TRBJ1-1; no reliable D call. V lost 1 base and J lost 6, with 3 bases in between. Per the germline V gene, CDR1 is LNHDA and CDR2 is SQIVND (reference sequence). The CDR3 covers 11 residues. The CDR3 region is CASSIGPEAFF. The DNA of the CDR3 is TGTGCCAGTAGTATAGGGCCTGAAGCTTTCTTT.

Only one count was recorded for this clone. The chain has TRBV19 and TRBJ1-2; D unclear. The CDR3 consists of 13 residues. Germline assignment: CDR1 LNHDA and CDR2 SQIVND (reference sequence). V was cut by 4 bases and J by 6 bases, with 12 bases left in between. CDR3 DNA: TGTGCCAGTAGTAACTCTGTGGTGCATGGCTACACCTTC. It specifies CASSNSVVHGYTF.

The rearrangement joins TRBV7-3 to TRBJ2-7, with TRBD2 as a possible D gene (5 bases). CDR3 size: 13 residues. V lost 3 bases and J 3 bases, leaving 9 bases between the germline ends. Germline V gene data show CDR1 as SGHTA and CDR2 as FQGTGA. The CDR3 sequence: CASSLGEGYEQYF. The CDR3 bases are TGTGCCAGCAGCTTGGGTGAGGGCTACGAGCAGTACTTC. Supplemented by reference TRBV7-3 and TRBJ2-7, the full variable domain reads GAGVSQTPSNKVTEKGKYVELRCDPISGHTALYWYRQSLGQGPEFLIYFQGTGAADDSGLPNDRFFAVRPEGSVSTLKIQRTERGDSAVYLCASSLGEGYEQYFGPGTRLTVT.

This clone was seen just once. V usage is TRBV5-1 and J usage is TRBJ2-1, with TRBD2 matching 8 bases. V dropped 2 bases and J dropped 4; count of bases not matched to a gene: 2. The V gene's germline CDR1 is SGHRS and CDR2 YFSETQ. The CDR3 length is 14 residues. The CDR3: CASSFSGEYNEQFF. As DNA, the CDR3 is TGCGCCAGCAGCTTTAGCGGGGAATACAATGAGCAGTTCTTC.

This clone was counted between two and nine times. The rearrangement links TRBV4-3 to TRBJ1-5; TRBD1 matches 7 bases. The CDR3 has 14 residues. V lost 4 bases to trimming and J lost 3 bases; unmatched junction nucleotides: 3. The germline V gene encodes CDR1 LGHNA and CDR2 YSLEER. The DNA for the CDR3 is TGCGCCAGCAGCCTTGGACAGGACAATCAGCCCCAGCATTTT. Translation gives CASSLGQDNQPQHF.

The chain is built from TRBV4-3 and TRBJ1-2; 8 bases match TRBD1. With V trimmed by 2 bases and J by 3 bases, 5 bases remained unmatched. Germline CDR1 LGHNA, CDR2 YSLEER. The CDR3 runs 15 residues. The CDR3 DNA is TGCGCCAGCAGCCAATCGACAGGGGCGTACTATGGCTACACCTTC. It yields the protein CASSQSTGAYYGYTF.

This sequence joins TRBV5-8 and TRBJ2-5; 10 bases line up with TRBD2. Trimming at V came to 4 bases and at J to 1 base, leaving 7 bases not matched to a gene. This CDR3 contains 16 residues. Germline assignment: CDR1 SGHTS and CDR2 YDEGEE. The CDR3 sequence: CASSLLAGDLQETQYF. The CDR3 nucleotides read TGTGCCAGCAGCCTTCTAGCGGGGGACCTCCAAGAGACCCAGTACTTC. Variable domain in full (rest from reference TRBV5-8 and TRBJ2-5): EAGVTQSPTHLIKTRGQQATLRCSPISGHTSVYWYQQALGLGLQFLLWYDEGEERNRGNFPPRFSGRQFPNYSSELNVNALELEDSALYLCASSLLAGDLQETQYFGPGTRLLVL.

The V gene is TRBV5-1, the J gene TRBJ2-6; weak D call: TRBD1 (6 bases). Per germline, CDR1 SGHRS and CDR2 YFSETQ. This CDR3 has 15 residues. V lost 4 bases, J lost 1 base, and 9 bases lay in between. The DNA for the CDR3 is TGCGCCAGCAGCACAGGGATTTCTGGGGCCAACGTCCTGACTTTC. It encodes CASSTGISGANVLTF.

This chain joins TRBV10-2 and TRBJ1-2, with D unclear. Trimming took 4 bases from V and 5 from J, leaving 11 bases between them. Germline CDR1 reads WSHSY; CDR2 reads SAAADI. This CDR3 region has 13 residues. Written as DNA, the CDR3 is TGCGCCAGCAGTGTTAACAGTGAGTATGGCTACACCTTC. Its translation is CASSVNSEYGYTF.

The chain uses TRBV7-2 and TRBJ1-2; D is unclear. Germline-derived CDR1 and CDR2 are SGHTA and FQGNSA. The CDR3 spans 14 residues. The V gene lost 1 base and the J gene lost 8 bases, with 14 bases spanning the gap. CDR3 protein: CASSLDPFAEGYTF. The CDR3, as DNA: TGTGCCAGCAGCTTAGACCCCTTCGCGGAGGGCTACACCTTC.